Listed below are T cell receptor beta chains from one sample, sequenced in a study of early T cells in non-severe SARS-CoV-2 infection. TCRdb reprocessed the 5' RACE reads with MiXCR, giving one entry per CDR3 protein. The sample gives some 78,000 distinct CDR3 sequences, roughly an eighth of which show up once; around 6% is in the top ten. The sequenced sample was whole blood. All receptors come from an adult who was a healthcare worker with PCR-confirmed SARS-CoV-2 infection or an uninfected control (not recorded which). Each CDR3 is given with its conserved first and last residue. The size entry is marked missing in some rows and otherwise reads once, few, many or a size class.

few,TRBV6-2/TRBV6-3,TRBJ2-7,CASYGPHAGFDEQYF
few,TRBV20-1,TRBJ1-1,CSAPGIRDTEAFF
few,TRBV28,TRBJ1-1,CASFTTALGAFF
few,TRBV29-1,TRBJ2-1,CSAAQNEQFF
NA,TRBV12-3/TRBV12-4,TRBJ1-2,CASRPGQGGPDYGYTF
few,TRBV5-1,TRBJ2-1,CASSWDPSGGINNEQFF
few,TRBV5-6,TRBJ2-7,CASSLVGTEQYF
few,TRBV20-1,TRBJ1-5,CSARTPGQGQPQHF
NA,TRBV3-1,TRBJ1-1,CASSTQGFTEAFF
many,TRBV20-1,TRBJ2-5,CSARGREETQYF
many,TRBV6-1,TRBJ2-7,CASNPAYSAYEQYF
few,TRBV20-1,TRBJ2-1,CSVKPRTSGYNEQFF
NA,TRBV27,TRBJ1-5,CASSLDDIQPQHF
NA,TRBV29-1,TRBJ2-7,CSAVDNFSEQYF
many,TRBV7-6,TRBJ2-2,CHKARTDKNTGELFF
many,TRBV6-5,TRBJ2-7,CASSSDRGVYEQYF
NA,TRBV6-5,TRBJ1-1,CASSYSPGQSPFF
NA,TRBV7-9,TRBJ2-3,CASSLEIDTQYF
many,TRBV20-1,TRBJ2-3,CSARVGGGGRDTQYF
NA,TRBV5-1,TRBJ2-2,CASSLVAGRTGELFF
many,TRBV7-9,TRBJ2-7,CASSLAPRPAQGEPYEQYF
many,TRBV2,TRBJ1-1,CASSMTGRSTEAFF
NA,TRBV5-1,TRBJ2-1,CASSPQGLAGYNEQFF
NA,TRBV4-1,TRBJ1-3,CASSHGRQGTGGNTIYF
NA,TRBV9,TRBJ1-5,CASSGHTWTGYSNQPQHF
NA,TRBV27,TRBJ2-2,CATTDSGGVNTGELFF
few,TRBV7-2,TRBJ2-1,CASSLVGSLAHEQFF
few,TRBV7-9,TRBJ1-2,CASSTKGAVDNYGYTF
NA,TRBV13,TRBJ1-6,CASSEGQGTNSPLHF
NA,TRBV27,TRBJ2-7,CASSRSSGRTYEQYF
few,TRBV7-8,TRBJ2-7,CASSITPSEYEQYF
few,TRBV7-2,TRBJ1-5,CASSLGQGAQPQHF
few,TRBV2,TRBJ1-1,CASKLAGNTEAFF
few,TRBV7-9,TRBJ1-1,CASSVLKGARGNTEAFF
few,TRBV7-9,TRBJ2-1,CASSLPYRDNGNEQFF
many,TRBV9,TRBJ1-1,CASSPMTDTDLEAFF
many,TRBV6-5,TRBJ2-2,CASSYLVRGVANTGELFF
NA,TRBV6-2/TRBV6-3,TRBJ2-7,CASSPLGSARSYEQYF
few,TRBV20-1,TRBJ2-7,CSASPPGQGYEQYF
NA,TRBV4-1,TRBJ1-1,CASAQGGRRNTEAFF
few,TRBV20-1,TRBJ2-1,CSARRVSGGRHNEQFF